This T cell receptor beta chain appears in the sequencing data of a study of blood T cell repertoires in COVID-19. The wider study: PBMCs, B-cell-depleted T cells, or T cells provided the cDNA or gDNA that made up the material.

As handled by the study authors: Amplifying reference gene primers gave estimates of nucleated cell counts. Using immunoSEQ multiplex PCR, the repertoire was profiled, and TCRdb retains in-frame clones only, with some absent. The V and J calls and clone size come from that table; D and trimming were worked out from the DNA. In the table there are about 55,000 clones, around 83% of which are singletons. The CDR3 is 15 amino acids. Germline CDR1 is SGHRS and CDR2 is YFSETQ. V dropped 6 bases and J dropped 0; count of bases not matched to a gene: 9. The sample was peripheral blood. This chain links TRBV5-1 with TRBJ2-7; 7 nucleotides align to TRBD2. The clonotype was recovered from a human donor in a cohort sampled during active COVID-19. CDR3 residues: CASTPWGGPSYEQYF. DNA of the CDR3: TGCGCCAGCACCCCCTGGGGAGGGCCCTCCTACGAGCAGTACTTC.